These 16 T cell receptor beta chains originate from one sample sequenced in a study of response to subunit inactivated influenza vaccine. TCRdb re-analysed the RT-PCR reads in MiXCR, keeping a single row per CDR3 protein. The data contain fewer than 750,000 distinct CDR3 sequences, 14% of them singletons. Here the sequenced sample was PBMCs from blood, taken less than 13 days after vaccination. Receptor source: a man aged 50-59 years who received an inactivated influenza vaccine.

This clonotype occurred a few times. V usage is TRBV15 and J usage is TRBJ1-2; 7 nucleotides align to TRBD1. V shed 5 bases and J 6 bases; nucleotides not matched to a gene: 6. CDR3 length: 13 amino acids. The germline V gene encodes CDR1 LNHNV and CDR2 YYDKDF (reference sequence). CDR3 in DNA: TGTGCCACCAGCGACAGGGAATGGAATGGCTACACCTTC. Its protein is CATSDREWNGYTF.

This clonotype occurred a few times. This chain joins TRBV20-1 and TRBJ2-2; D is unresolved. The CDR3 has 14 amino acids. V was trimmed by 0 bases and J by 1 base, leaving 6 bases between them. The germline gives CDR1 DFQATT, CDR2 SNEGSKA (reference sequence). The CDR3 DNA sequence: TGCAGTGCTAGAGACTTCATGAACACCGGGGAGCTGTTTTTT. Its translation: CSARDFMNTGELFF.

V usage is TRBV10-1 and J usage is TRBJ2-5; 7 bases line up with TRBD2. This CDR3 region has 14 residues. Germline loops: CDR1 WNHNN, CDR2 SYGVQD (reference sequence). V lost 2 bases and J lost 1; bases outside the gene matches: 1. CDR3 coding DNA: TGCGCCAGCAGTGAGAGCGGGGCCCAAGAGACCCAGTACTTC. This gives the protein CASSESGAQETQYF.

A few counts support this clonotype. The chain links TRBV5-1 to TRBJ2-1, with 7 bases matching TRBD2. The trim removed 3 bases at V and 2 bases at J, leaving 20 bases unmatched. Germline CDR1 SGHRS, CDR2 YFSETQ. CDR3 length equals 20 residues. DNA of the CDR3: TGCGCCAGCAGCTCGCCGGAAACCTTAGAGAACGGGAGGCCCTACAATGAGCAGTTCTTC. It specifies CASSSPETLENGRPYNEQFF.

This clonotype was seen more than once but under ten times. The chain joins TRBV10-3 to TRBJ2-5; weak D call: TRBD2 (5 bases). CDR1 is ENHRY, CDR2 SYGVKD, per germline. V lost 3 bases and J 5 bases, leaving 16 bases between the germline ends. The CDR3 loop spans 15 amino acids. The chain's CDR3 is CAISDPSFSLETQYF. As DNA, the CDR3 is TGTGCCATCAGTGACCCTAGCTTCAGTCTCGAGACCCAGTACTTC.

V is TRBV7-8 and J is TRBJ2-1; weak D call: TRBD1 (6 bases). Deletions cut 5 bases from V and 8 bases from J, with 16 bases between. This CDR3 comprises 14 residues. In germline, CDR1 is SGHVS, CDR2 FQNEAQ. CDR3 in amino acids: CASSPRDGGDEQFF. The DNA of the CDR3 is TGTGCCAGCAGCCCCCGTGATGGGGGCGATGAGCAGTTCTTC.

In its sample, this clonotype was seen a few times. The chain combines TRBV5-5 with TRBJ2-7; D may correspond to TRBD1 or TRBD2 (6 bases each). This CDR3 comprises 13 residues. V shed 6 bases and J shed 4 bases, with 14 bases lying between them. Germline V gene sequence: CDR1 SGHKS, CDR2 YYEKEE (reference sequence). As DNA, the CDR3 is TGTGCCAGCACCGTGGGGGGCAGATACGAGCAGTACTTC. Translated: CASTVGGRYEQYF.

This clonotype was found a few times. CDR3 DNA: TGCAGTGCTAGGCAGGGAACCACTGAAGCTTTCTTT. Encoded protein: CSARQGTTEAFF. The V call is TRBV20-1, the J call TRBJ1-1, with D possibly matching TRBD1 (5 bases). CDR3 size: 12 residues. V was clipped by 3 bases and J by 4 bases, with 9 bases between them. Germline V CDR1 and CDR2: DFQATT, SNEGSKA (reference sequence).

This clonotype was observed many times. V is TRBV5-1 and J is TRBJ2-2, with D possibly TRBD1 on 5 matching bases. Germline CDR1 reads SGHRS; CDR2 reads YFSETQ. The CDR3 sequence is 14 residues long. The ends were cut back, 4 bases at V and 3 bases at J, with 10 bases in the middle. The CDR3: CASSARVDTGELFF. CDR3 DNA sequence: TGCGCCAGCAGCGCCAGGGTCGACACCGGGGAGCTGTTTTTT.

A few counts support this clonotype. The chain uses TRBV20-1 and TRBJ2-1, with a weak D call TRBD2 (6 bases). The CDR3 totals 14 residues. Germline lookup yields CDR1 DFQATT and CDR2 SNEGSKA (reference sequence). V lost 4 bases, J lost 10 bases, and 20 bases lay in between. The CDR3 bases are TGCAGTGCTAATGGGGCGCGGGGATCGGGCGAGCAGTTCTTC. The encoded protein is CSANGARGSGEQFF.

The V and J genes are TRBV20-1 and TRBJ1-5, with TRBD1 as a possible D gene (5 bases). The CDR3 runs 15 residues. V was pared by 6 bases and J by 5 bases, with 20 bases between. Germline-derived CDR1 and CDR2 are DFQATT and SNEGSKA (reference sequence). The CDR3 loop reads CSARSVDTRDQPQHF. DNA for the CDR3: TGCAGTGCCAGGTCGGTGGACACCCGAGATCAGCCCCAGCATTTT.

To note about this clonotype: At one end, the junction sequence differs from germline, possibly due to a read error. The rearrangement joins TRBV3-1 to TRBJ2-2; no clear D. Germline CDR1 is LGHDT and CDR2 is YNNKEL (reference sequence). The CDR3 extends over 13 amino acids. CDR3 region: CARSQKTAGELFF. In DNA, the CDR3 is TGTGCCAGGAGCCAAAAAACCGCCGGGGAGCTGTTTTTT.

In this sample, this clonotype turned up a few times. V and J are TRBV7-9 and TRBJ1-2; TRBD1 agrees at 7 bases. The CDR3 covers 14 residues. Germline V gives CDR1 SEHNR, CDR2 FQNEAQ (reference sequence). V shed 5 bases and J 4 bases; nucleotides not matched to a gene: 7. The CDR3 DNA reads TGTGCCAGCAGCCCCCTGGGACAGTTCTATGGCTACACCTTC. Amino acids: CASSPLGQFYGYTF.

This clonotype was detected a few times. The chain carries TRBV29-1 and TRBJ1-2; D not resolved. This CDR3 is built from 11 residues. Trimming shortened V by 6 bases and J by 2 bases, and 7 bases separated the two germline ends. Germline assignment: CDR1 SQVTM and CDR2 ANQGSEA. The CDR3 bases are TGCAGCGTGTCGGAAAACTATGGCTACACCTTC. This encodes CSVSENYGYTF.

This clonotype was picked up many times. The gene calls are TRBV5-1 and TRBJ1-1; D not certain. CDR3 length: 13 residues. V lost 4 bases to trimming and J lost 4 bases, with 11 bases between them. Germline V gene lookup returns CDR1 SGHRS and CDR2 YFSETQ. The CDR3 sequence: CASSEAPSTEAFF. CDR3 sequence (DNA): TGCGCCAGCAGCGAGGCTCCCTCCACTGAAGCTTTCTTT.

The rearrangement uses TRBV4-3 and TRBJ2-1; the D gene is possibly TRBD1 (6 bases). The CDR3 is made up of 17 amino acids. From germline, CDR1 is LGHNA and CDR2 YSLEER. V lost 0 bases and J lost 0, with 12 bases in between. This CDR3 is CASSQDFQGSSYNEQFF. The CDR3 bases are TGCGCCAGCAGCCAAGACTTCCAGGGGAGCTCCTACAATGAGCAGTTCTTC.